This T cell receptor (beta chain) derives from a study of T cell responses to AZD1222 COVID-19 vaccine. Generated by immunoSEQ multiplex PCR, the TCRdb table keeps only in-frame clones and is missing some. The sample has some 86,000 clones, around 92% seen once; the top ten hold approximately 5.2%. The starting material was peripheral blood, obtained on day 0 of AZD1222 vaccination. The sequence derives from an adult in good health.

The CDR3 DNA sequence: TGCGCCAGCAGCTTGGGGAGCACAGATACGCAGTATTTT. Its translation is CASSLGSTDTQYF. The J gene is TRBJ2-3, the V gene TRBV5-1; the D is unclear. This CDR3 is 13 amino acids long. Germline CDR1 is SGHRS and CDR2 is YFSETQ. Between the trimmed V and J ends, which lost 0 bases and 0 bases, there was a span of 2 bases.